Below, 22 T cell receptor beta chains from the same sample are listed, as sequenced in a study of graft-versus-host responses after intestinal transplantation. The assay was immunoSEQ multiplex PCR, and TCRdb's table has in-frame clones only and misses some. Of 130,000 or so clones in the sample, approximately 92% were seen once. Their antigen targets remain unknown. Sequencing used unstimulated CD4+ T cells sorted from spleen or lymph node cells, obtained before intestinal transplant. The receptors come from a human donor who received an intestinal transplant.

The rearrangement joins TRBV5-1 to TRBJ1-1; D perhaps matches TRBD1 (5 bases). In germline, CDR1 is SGHRS, CDR2 YFSETQ. V lost 1 base to trimming and J lost 6 bases, with 19 bases between them. This CDR3 comprises 16 residues. The CDR3 spells CASSLTYPGMIAEAFF. The CDR3 DNA follows: TGCGCCAGCAGCTTGACGTACCCAGGGATGATCGCTGAAGCTTTCTTT.

V gene TRBV9 combines with J gene TRBJ2-1, with 10 positions matching TRBD1. The CDR3 runs to 17 residues. Per the germline V gene, CDR1 is SGDLS and CDR2 is YYNGEE. The trim removed 4 bases at V and 12 bases at J, leaving 19 bases unmatched. CDR3 protein: CASSTKPVGQGLSAQFF. The DNA of the CDR3 is TGTGCCAGCAGCACTAAACCGGTGGGACAGGGGTTATCAGCGCAGTTCTTC.

The chain uses TRBV18 and TRBJ2-5; D not resolved. V dropped 3 bases and J dropped 3 bases, with 14 bases sitting between them. There are 15 residues in the CDR3. The germline V gene encodes CDR1 KGHSH and CDR2 LQKENI. CDR3 region: CASSPGIPSEETQYF. As DNA, the CDR3 is TGTGCCAGCTCACCGGGCATCCCGTCGGAAGAGACCCAGTACTTC.

This chain connects TRBV5-4 to TRBJ2-5, with 10 bases fitting TRBD2. This CDR3 spans 16 amino acids. The V and J ends lost 0 bases and 7 bases, in that order; junction bases with no gene match: 9. CDR1 and CDR2 from the germline V gene are SGHNT and YYREEE (reference sequence). The CDR3 is CASSLEVAGGGGTQYF. CDR3 in DNA: TGTGCCAGCAGCTTGGAGGTAGCGGGGGGAGGAGGGACCCAGTACTTC.

The V and J genes are TRBV30 and TRBJ1-6; D unresolved. V was clipped by 4 bases and J by 5 bases, with 9 bases between them. Germline values: CDR1 GTSNPN, CDR2 SVGIG (reference sequence). CDR3 length equals 13 residues. The CDR3 region is CAWTRDHNSPLHF. The CDR3 DNA follows: TGTGCCTGGACTCGGGATCATAATTCACCCCTCCACTTT.

The V call is TRBV2, the J call TRBJ1-1; 7 bases are a match to TRBD1. CDR3 length: 14 amino acids. V shed 6 bases and J 2 bases; nucleotides not matched to a gene: 6. Germline-derived CDR1 and CDR2 are SNHLY and FYNNEI. The DNA of the CDR3 is TGTGCCAGCAGCGTTAACAGGGGAAACACTGAAGCTTTCTTT. Its protein product is CASSVNRGNTEAFF.

The rearrangement uses TRBV5-5 and TRBJ2-5, with D maybe TRBD2 (5 bases). V was shortened by 1 base and J by 4 bases, with 8 bases between the two germline ends. CDR3 length equals 13 residues. Germline CDR1 SGHKS, CDR2 YYEKEE (reference sequence). As DNA, the CDR3 is TGTGCCAGCAGCTTGTCGGCGGGAGAGACCCAGTACTTC. Translation: CASSLSAGETQYF.

This chain joins TRBV11-3 and TRBJ2-5, with D perhaps TRBD1 (6 bases). With 5 bases removed from V and 4 bases from J, the gap between germline ends came to 20 bases. Germline V lookup: CDR1 SGHNT, CDR2 YENEEA. The CDR3 extends over 16 amino acids. The CDR3 DNA is TGTGCCAGCAGCGGTTGGGGGCACCAAAACCCAGAGACCCAGTACTTC. It encodes CASSGWGHQNPETQYF. The complete variable domain, with remaining parts taken from reference TRBV11-3 and TRBJ2-5, reads EAGVVQSPRYKIIEKKQPVAFWCNPISGHNTLYWYLQNLGQGPELLIRYENEEAVDDSQLPKDRFSAERLKGVDSTLKIQPAELGDSAVYLCASSGWGHQNPETQYFGPGTRLLVL.

This clone was recorded only once. V gene TRBV27 combines with J gene TRBJ2-2; D may be TRBD1 (6 bases). There are 16 residues in the CDR3. Trimming shortened V by 5 bases and J by 4 bases, and 17 bases separated the two germline ends. Germline values: CDR1 MNHEY, CDR2 SMNVEV (reference sequence). Here the CDR3 DNA reads TGTGCCAGCAGTCTACAGGGTTCCAGTAGCACCGGGGAGCTGTTTTTT. Encoded protein: CASSLQGSSSTGELFF.

This sequence joins TRBV5-1 and TRBJ2-3, with 11 bases that match TRBD2. CDR3 length: 16 amino acids. With V trimmed by 0 bases and J by 6 bases, 6 bases remained unmatched. The germline V gene encodes CDR1 SGHRS and CDR2 YFSETQ. CDR3 in DNA: TGCGCCAGCAGCTTGGGGCTAGCGGGGGGTCCCGATACGCAGTATTTT. Protein sequence: CASSLGLAGGPDTQYF. Using reference TRBV5-1 and TRBJ2-3 for the parts outside the CDR3, the full variable domain is KAGVTQTPRYLIKTRGQQVTLSCSPISGHRSVSWYQQTPGQGLQFLFEYFSETQRNKGNFPGRFSGRQFSNSRSEMNVSTLELGDSALYLCASSLGLAGGPDTQYFGPGTRLTVL.

This chain uses TRBV11-2 with TRBJ1-1; D not resolved. Trimming left V 4 bases short and J 4 bases short, with 13 bases between. CDR3 length equals 14 residues. The germline gives CDR1 SGHAT, CDR2 FQNNGV. This CDR3 reads CASSSPERATEAFF. CDR3 nucleotide sequence: TGTGCCAGCAGCTCCCCCGAGAGGGCCACTGAAGCTTTCTTT. Full variable domain (rest looked up from reference TRBV11-2 and TRBJ1-1): EAGVAQSPRYKIIEKRQSVAFWCNPISGHATLYWYQQILGQGPKLLIQFQNNGVVDDSQLPKDRFSAERLKGVDSTLKIQPAKLEDSAVYLCASSSPERATEAFFGQGTRLTVV.

The CDR3 protein is CASSFSYGYTF. In DNA, the CDR3 is TGTGCCAGCAGCTTCAGCTATGGCTACACCTTC. This chain connects TRBV5-6 to TRBJ1-2, with D unresolved. The CDR3 contains 11 residues. Trimming took 2 bases from V and 4 from J, leaving 3 bases between them. Germline-derived CDR1 and CDR2 are SGHDT and YYEEEE.

The chain recombines TRBV5-1 with TRBJ2-5; 16 bases align to TRBD2. CDR1 is SGHRS and CDR2 is YFSETQ in the germline V gene. CDR3 size: 18 residues. V lost 4 bases and J lost 5; bases outside the gene matches: 11. CDR3 sequence reads: CASSVGGTSGGASETQYF. For the CDR3, the DNA is TGCGCCAGCAGCGTCGGGGGGACTAGCGGGGGGGCCAGTGAGACCCAGTACTTC.

V gene TRBV6-1 combines with J gene TRBJ2-7; D tentatively fits TRBD1 or TRBD2 (5 bases each). CDR3 size: 13 residues. Trimming cost V 4 bases and J 3 bases, with 10 bases left between them. Germline lookup yields CDR1 MNHNS and CDR2 SASEGT. CDR3 in amino acids: CASSAGQLYEQYF. The CDR3 DNA reads as TGTGCCAGCAGTGCGGGGCAGCTCTACGAGCAGTACTTC.

V gene TRBV10-2 combines with J gene TRBJ2-3; TRBD2 aligns across 15 bases. The length of the CDR3 is 22 residues. The V and J ends lost 3 bases and 4 bases, in that order; junction bases with no gene match: 20. Looked up from germline, CDR1 is WSHSY and CDR2 is SAAADI. CDR3 bases: TGCGCCAGCAGTGATTCCCGGACTAGCGGGGGGGCCCAAGTGTCCCGCGCAGATACGCAGTATTTT. This encodes CASSDSRTSGGAQVSRADTQYF.

The count of this clone is one. CDR3 sequence (DNA): TGTGCCACCAGCAGAGGCCAGGGAGGATCTCCCCTCCACTTT. It translates to CATSRGQGGSPLHF. The rearrangement joins TRBV15 to TRBJ1-6; D possibly corresponds to TRBD1 (5 bases). Per germline, CDR1 LNHNV and CDR2 YYDKDF (reference sequence). Deletions cut 1 base from V and 13 bases from J, with 14 bases between. There are 14 residues in the CDR3.

This chain connects TRBV5-1 to TRBJ2-3; 9 bases agree with TRBD1. Germline CDR1 reads SGHRS; CDR2 reads YFSETQ. The CDR3 covers 14 residues. V was pared by 0 bases and J by 5 bases, with 1 base of the junction left unmatched. The CDR3: CASSLDRGLDTQYF. The DNA of the CDR3 is TGCGCCAGCAGCTTGGACAGGGGGCTAGATACGCAGTATTTT. Supplemented by reference TRBV5-1 and TRBJ2-3, the full variable domain reads KAGVTQTPRYLIKTRGQQVTLSCSPISGHRSVSWYQQTPGQGLQFLFEYFSETQRNKGNFPGRFSGRQFSNSRSEMNVSTLELGDSALYLCASSLDRGLDTQYFGPGTRLTVL.

The gene calls are TRBV6-5 and TRBJ1-1, with TRBD1 matching 8 bases. Germline V lookup: CDR1 MNHEY, CDR2 SVGAGI. The CDR3 has 13 amino acids. After removal of 2 bases from V and 4 bases from J, the junction contained 0 bases not matched to a gene. The CDR3 is CASSYGTGTEAFF. As DNA, the CDR3 is TGTGCCAGCAGTTACGGGACAGGCACTGAAGCTTTCTTT.

This chain uses TRBV9 with TRBJ1-2; D call uncertain. The V and J ends lost 4 bases and 2 bases respectively, with 18 bases between them. Germline V lookup: CDR1 SGDLS, CDR2 YYNGEE. CDR3 length equals 16 residues. CDR3 loop: CASSLRDGKVNYGYTF. The DNA for the CDR3 is TGTGCCAGCAGCCTACGCGACGGAAAGGTCAACTATGGCTACACCTTC. Supplemented by reference TRBV9 and TRBJ1-2, the full variable domain reads DSGVTQTPKHLITATGQRVTLRCSPRSGDLSVYWYQQSLDQGLQFLIQYYNGEERAKGNILERFSAQQFPDLHSELNLSSLELGDSALYFCASSLRDGKVNYGYTFGSGTRLTVV.

J is TRBJ1-1 and V is TRBV5-1, with D perhaps matching TRBD1 (5 bases). The germline V gene encodes CDR1 SGHRS and CDR2 YFSETQ. V was trimmed by 7 bases and J by 3 bases, leaving 16 bases between them. The CDR3 length is 14 residues. In nucleotides, the CDR3 is TGCGCCAGCGGACTCGCGTTGGGGGACACTGAAGCTTTCTTT. Translation gives CASGLALGDTEAFF.

The chain has TRBV2 and TRBJ2-5; D is unclear. The CDR3 covers 14 residues. Trimming pared 5 bases from V and 7 bases from J, leaving 17 bases between. In germline, CDR1 is SNHLY, CDR2 FYNNEI. This chain's CDR3 is CASSSEGPLRTQYF. Here the CDR3 DNA reads TGTGCCAGCAGTTCCGAAGGACCCCTCAGGACCCAGTACTTC.

This clone was recorded once. The chain uses TRBV5-4 and TRBJ2-3; no reliable D call. This CDR3 contains 12 residues. Per germline, CDR1 SGHNT and CDR2 YYREEE (reference sequence). V was trimmed by 0 bases and J by 2 bases, leaving 1 base between them. CDR3 amino acids: CASSLDTDTQYF. In DNA form, the CDR3 reads TGTGCCAGCAGCTTGGACACAGATACGCAGTATTTT. Looking up the rest from reference TRBV5-4 and TRBJ2-3 gives the full variable domain: ETGVTQSPTHLIKTRGQQVTLRCSSQSGHNTVSWYQQALGQGPQFIFQYYREEENGRGNFPPRFSGLQFPNYSSELNVNALELDDSALYLCASSLDTDTQYFGPGTRLTVL.